The TCR beta chain under discussion was sequenced for a study of vaccination effects on CD4 cells after COVID-19 (dated by TCRdb to the early 2020s). Context from the whole study: The ViraFEST assay stimulated PBMC with viral peptide pools and then used TCR sequencing to identify antigen-specific CD4+ T cell clonotypes by expansion. Each participant got two doses of an mRNA SARS-CoV-2 vaccine, either BNT162b2 or mRNA-1273. Each well held roughly 2 million PBMC cultured in IMDM containing about 5.4% human AB serum, 9.5 to 10 IU/ml IL-2 and gentamicin, along with about 9.3 ug/ml peptides. In both COVID-19 convalescent patients and infection-naive vaccine recipients, the study compared SARS-CoV-2 spike-specific CD4+ TCR repertoires from before mRNA vaccination with those from after it. The full study included approximately nine COVID-19 convalescent patients and a few SARS-CoV-2-naive healthy vaccine recipients. The Oncomine TCR Beta short-read assay on an Illumina iSeq 100 was used to sequence cultures from other donors in the study.

The library was made by the immunoSEQ multiplex PCR assay. TCR beta CDR3 sequencing was performed on DNA from the cultured, isolated CD4+ T cells. As for how the authors treated the data: Non-productive TCR sequences were removed, reads were trimmed to the CDR3 region, and CDR3s of at least 7 amino acids were retained. The MANAFEST web app was used to pick out antigen-specific clonotypes by comparing their expansion in peptide wells with that in reference cultures. For clones to be considered positive, expansion at FDR<0.05 versus reference and all other wells, an odds ratio above 5, and a frequency above 0.1% in two replicate wells were required. A clonotype was called cross-reactive if it was significantly expanded both in SARS-CoV-2 spike wells and in at least one common cold coronavirus spike condition. Using the stringdist R package, CDR3 similarity was measured by Levenshtein distance, and unrooted trees were constructed with ape in R 3.6.1. The source is immuneACCESS, and TCRdb retained only in-frame sequences with V and J called. Part of the clones is not carried over; for the studies checked, unresolved V genes explain less than half of this, and the remainder is unexplained. V, J and clone size derive from that table, while D and trimming were established from the DNA sequence. The sample table holds 50,000 to 60,000 clones, of which more than 60% were seen once. The ten largest clones take up 2.5% to 3.5% of the sample.

After less than 13 days of culture, CD4+ T cells were isolated with the EasySep CD4+ T cell isolation kit. Negative nucleocapsid antibody results before and after vaccination confirmed that the healthy vaccine recipients had no prior SARS-CoV-2 infection. Half of the culture medium was replaced with fresh IL-2-containing medium on days 3 and 7. Unless noted otherwise, every peptide stimulation condition was grown in triplicate wells. Using Ficoll-Paque Plus gradient centrifugation, PBMC were separated from whole blood and then either used fresh or cryopreserved at -140C. Genomic DNA was extracted from cultured CD4+ T cells with the QIAamp micro DNA kit. This clone was observed once. There is no known antigen for this receptor. No quality values exist for individual bases; no much larger clone is one base distant. V loses 5 bases, J loses 0 bases, and the germline ends lie 7 bases apart. CDR1 and CDR2 were assigned from the germline V gene as SNHLY and FYNNEI. From cysteine to phenylalanine, the CDR3 is 13 amino acids long. Only CDR3 DNA remains: 39 bases, in frame from the first base.

Points the paper makes about the study in general: Among healthy vaccine recipients, nearly all vaccine-induced clones were SARS-CoV-2 mono-reactive, and just 1 of 255 was cross-reactive with common cold coronaviruses. Only a small number of convalescent patients were included, and no early post-infection timepoints were available, which limited the study. Clones induced by infection and clones induced by vaccination both contracted markedly at late timepoints after vaccination, which fits with T cell responses waning over time.

Specimen: CD4+ T cells from PBMCs cultured without peptide, collected before COVID-19 vaccination. This sequence uses TRBV2 and TRBJ1-1; a confident D gene designation cannot be given. This clonotype was sampled from a human donor who received a COVID-19 vaccine. This receptor has the CDR3 CASSPDMNTEAFF. Here is the DNA: TGTGCCAGCAGTCCAGATATGAACACTGAAGCTTTCTTT.